This TCR beta chain emerged from a study of T cell responses to AZD1222 COVID-19 vaccine (dated by TCRdb to the early 2020s). Looking at the study overall: AZD1222 recipients given second doses at about 4 weeks or at about 12 weeks were pooled, since spike-specific TCR depth and breadth were not found to differ between the two schedules. Trial participants were enrolled into age subgroups of 18-55, 56-69 and 70-plus years, which contained approximately 150, 28 and 58 TCR-sequenced participants, respectively. TCR sequencing covered fewer than 250 trial participants: 207 given two doses of AZD1222 and 26 given two doses of MenACWY control vaccine. Broad study findings and their caveats: Participants were mostly white British, with more females than males. The authors suggested clonal diversity may have been underestimated. Nearly half of unique spike-specific TCRs reportedly recognized epitopes outside regions mutated in the B.1.351 and B.1.1.7 variants. No day 14 peak-response samples were available, so repertoires were characterized only after the peak T cell response. After two AZD1222 doses, spike-specific TCR breadth and depth were significantly higher than at day 0 and than in MenACWY recipients. CD4 TCRs associated with the vaccine covered the entire spike protein, and the dominant responses were in regions 160-218 and 743-854. The 56-69-year group was small, and its depth increase did not reach significance, likely because of low power. Only five to seven AZD1222 recipients were SARS-CoV-2 seropositive at baseline, limiting conclusions about previously exposed vaccinees.

The CDR3 regions of human TCRbeta chains were subjected to immunosequencing. Turning to the authors' computational methods: TCRs in the repertoires were matched against a reference library of SARS-CoV-2-specific TCRs that had been generated with the MIRA antigen-specificity platform. Breadth meant the fraction of unique TCRs that were SARS-CoV-2-associated, whereas depth meant the fraction of total T cells that were SARS-CoV-2-associated. Using the MIRA data, each spike-specific TCR was mapped to the spike region that the TCR reacts to and placed in a CD4 or CD8 class. Log10-transformed breadth and depth values were compared by one-way ANOVA with Sidak's multiple comparisons tests. This immuneACCESS table, as held by TCRdb, lists in-frame sequences with V and J called but not all clones. Of the missing ones, under half trace to an unresolved V gene in checked studies; the others have no known cause. That table supplies the V and J calls and clone size; D and trimming were determined from the DNA. Here the sample has 110,000 to 150,000 clones; more than 85% occur a single time. More than 3.5% of the sample lies in the top ten.

As to this clone: Which antigen it targets is not known. No base quality information exists; no much larger clone differs at one position.

The meaning of the sample's time point label: baseline before first vaccination. Vaccinee samples were obtained from the UK trials COV001 and COV002, which included a single-blind randomized controlled phase 2/3 trial of AZD1222 (ChAdOx1 nCoV-19) in healthy adults. Trial participant PBMC samples were collected at day 0 and day 28 after the second dose for TCRbeta chain sequencing. According to the germline V gene (reference sequence), CDR1 reads SGHNT and CDR2 reads YYREEE. The V end loses 4 bases and the J end loses 5 bases, and a stretch of 12 bases separates them. The CDR3, from cysteine to phenylalanine, totals 14 residues. Just CDR3 DNA is preserved here, 42 bases in frame from base 1.

The receptor chain draws on TRBV5-4 and TRBJ1-4; the D region possibly corresponds to TRBD1 (6 bases align). Sequences were derived from peripheral blood, sampled on day 0 of AZD1222 vaccination. This TCR derives from an adult in good health. The CDR3: CASSPGQGNEKLFF. The DNA sequence is as follows: TGTGCCAGCAGCCCCGGCCAGGGGAATGAAAAACTGTTTTTT.